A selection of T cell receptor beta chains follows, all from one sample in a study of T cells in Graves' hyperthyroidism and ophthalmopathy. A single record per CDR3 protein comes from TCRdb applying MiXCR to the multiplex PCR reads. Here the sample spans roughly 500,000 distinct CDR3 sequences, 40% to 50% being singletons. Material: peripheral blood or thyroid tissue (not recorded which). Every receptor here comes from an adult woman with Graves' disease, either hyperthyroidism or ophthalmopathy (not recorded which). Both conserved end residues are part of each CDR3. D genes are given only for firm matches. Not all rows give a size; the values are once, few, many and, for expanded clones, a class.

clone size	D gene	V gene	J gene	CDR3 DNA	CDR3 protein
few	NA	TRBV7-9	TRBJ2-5	TGTGCCAGCAGCCTAAGGACGGTCCAAGAGACCCAGTACTTC	CASSLRTVQETQYF
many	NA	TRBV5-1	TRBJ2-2	TGCGCCAGCAGCTTGTCCCGGGCAAACACCGGGGAGCTGTTTTTT	CASSLSRANTGELFF
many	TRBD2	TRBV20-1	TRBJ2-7	TGCAGTGCACCGACCCTAGCGGGAGCGTCGGAGCAGTACTTC	CSAPTLAGASEQYF
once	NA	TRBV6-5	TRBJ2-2	TGTGCCAGCAGTTACTGGGATGCCGGGGAGCTGTTTTTT	CASSYWDAGELFF
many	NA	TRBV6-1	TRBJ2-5	TGTGCCAGCAGTGAGACACGAGAGACCCAGTACTTC	CASSETRETQYF
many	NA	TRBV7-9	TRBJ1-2	TGTGCCAGCAGCTTCGAGACTAACTATGGCTACACCTTC	CASSFETNYGYTF
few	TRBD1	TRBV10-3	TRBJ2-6	TGTGCCATCAGTGTAGGAGGGACAGGGACCTCTGGGGCCAACGTCCTGACTTTC	CAISVGGTGTSGANVLTF
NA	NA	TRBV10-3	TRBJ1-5	TGTGCCATCAGCGGAAAAGGTAGCAATCAGCCCCAGCATTTT	CAISGKGSNQPQHF
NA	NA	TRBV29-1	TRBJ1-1	TGCAGCGTTAGGCGCAGCAGAGACACTGAAGCTTTCTTT	CSVRRSRDTEAFF
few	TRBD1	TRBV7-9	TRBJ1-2	TGTGCCAGCAGCTCACAGGGGGCGTTTGGCTACACCTTC	CASSSQGAFGYTF
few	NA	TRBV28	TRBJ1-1	TGTGCCAGCAGTCCCATGGCAGGTACTGAAGCTTTCTTT	CASSPMAGTEAFF
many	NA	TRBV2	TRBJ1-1	TGTGCCAGCAGACCCAACGGCGACACTGAAGCTTTCTTT	CASRPNGDTEAFF
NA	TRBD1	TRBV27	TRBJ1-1	TGTGCCAGCAGTTTATCGGGGACAGGGGGATCTGAAGCTTTCTTT	CASSLSGTGGSEAFF
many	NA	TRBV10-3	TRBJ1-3	TGTGCCATCAGTGAGTGGCCAGGTTGGGAAAACATCATATATTTT	CAISEWPGWENIIYF
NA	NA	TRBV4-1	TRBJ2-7	TGCGCCAGCAGCCAAGAAGACCTGACCTACGAGCAGTACTTC	CASSQEDLTYEQYF
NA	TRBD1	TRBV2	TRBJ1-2	TGTGCCAGCAGTCCCACAGGGGGCAAGGAAGGGGGCTACACCTTC	CASSPTGGKEGGYTF
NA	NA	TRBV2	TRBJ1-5	TGTGCCAGCAAAGCGTCGGCTCGAGAGACCCAGCATTTT	CASKASARETQHF
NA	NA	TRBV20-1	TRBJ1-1	TGCAGATCCCCGGGACAACCAAACACTGAAGCTTTCTTT	CRSPGQPNTEAFF
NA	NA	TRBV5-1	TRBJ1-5	TGCGCCAGCAGCTTGGGGACACCTAATCAGCCCCAGCATTTT	CASSLGTPNQPQHF
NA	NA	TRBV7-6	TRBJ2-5	TGTGCCAGCAGCTACGGACATCGGCAAGAGACCCAGTACTTC	CASSYGHRQETQYF
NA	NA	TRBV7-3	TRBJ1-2	TGTGCCAGCAGCCGTAATGACTGGGGGATGAGGGGCTACACCTTC	CASSRNDWGMRGYTF
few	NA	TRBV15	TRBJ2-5	TGTGCCACCAGCAGAGATCTGGGGGAGGCACGCCAAGAGACCCAGTACTTC	CATSRDLGEARQETQYF
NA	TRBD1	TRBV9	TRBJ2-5	TGTGCCAGCAGTGAAGGGACAGGGGTCGGAACCCAGTACTTC	CASSEGTGVGTQYF
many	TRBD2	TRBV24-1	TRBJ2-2	TGTGCCACCAGTGATTTTGGACTAGCGGGATCGGGGGAGCTGTTTTTT	CATSDFGLAGSGELFF
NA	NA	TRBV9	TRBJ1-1	TGTGCCAGCAGCGTAGAGTTGGTGAACACTGAAGCTTTCTTT	CASSVELVNTEAFF
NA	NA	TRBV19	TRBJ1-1	TGTGCCAGTAGGCTGGACGGCATTGAAGCTTTCTTT	CASRLDGIEAFF
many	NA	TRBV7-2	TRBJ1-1	TGTGCCAGCAGCTCACAGATGAACACTGAAGCTTTCTTT	CASSSQMNTEAFF
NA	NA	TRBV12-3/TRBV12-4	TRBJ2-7	TGTGCCAGCAGCAGAACCCGGGACGGCTCCTACGAGCAGTACTTC	CASSRTRDGSYEQYF
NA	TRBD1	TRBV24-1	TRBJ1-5	TGTGCCACCAGTGATTCTCCGGGACAGGGTAATAGCAATCAGCCCCAGCATTTT	CATSDSPGQGNSNQPQHF
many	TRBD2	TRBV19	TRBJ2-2	TGTGCCAGTAGCCCCGGACTAGCGGGAGGTCCGAACACCGGGGAGCTGTTTTTT	CASSPGLAGGPNTGELFF
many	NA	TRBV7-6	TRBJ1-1	TGTGCCAGCAGCGGCCCGCCCTCTCGTGAAGCTTTCTTT	CASSGPPSREAFF